The clone carrying this T cell receptor (beta chain) was observed a handful of times. Its antigen remains unknown. This sample stems from a study of response to subunit inactivated influenza vaccine. Unmatched junction bases numbered 4, after V lost 1 base and J lost 2 bases. In germline, CDR1 is DFQATT, CDR2 SNEGSKA (reference sequence). The CDR3 is 15 amino acids. TCRdb recomputed calls from the RT-PCR reads with MiXCR, one row per CDR3 protein. The sample holds hundreds of thousands of distinct CDR3 sequences, 6% to 9% seen once. Study-wide results and caveats: The authors put forward the suggestion that each seasonal influenza vaccination may bring in only a limited number of new T cells.

This chain joins TRBV20-1 and TRBJ2-3, with TRBD2 matching over 9 bases. This specimen consisted of PBMCs from blood, obtained around 25 months after vaccination. The TCR originated in a man aged 45-69 years who received an inactivated influenza vaccine. The CDR3 bases are TGCAGTGCTAGAGCGACTAGCGGTATCACAGATACGCAGTATTTT. Amino acids: CSARATSGITDTQYF.